A selection of T cell receptor beta chains follows, all from one sample in a study of cytomegalovirus exposure and HLA in healthy donors. Assay: immunoSEQ multiplex PCR; the TCRdb copy retains only in-frame clones and omits some. Seen here are approximately 130,000 clones, 70% to 90% observed once, and the top ten hold under 2%. Sequencing was done on a sample of PBMCs. The receptor set was obtained from a woman aged 18-29 years in good health and CMV-seronegative. The CDR3 runs from the conserved cysteine through the conserved F or W. The D gene is left open where the match is weak. Where a row states a size, it is once, few, many or the class of an expanded clone; other rows omit it.

j_gene | v_gene | d_gene | abundance | CDR3nt | CDR3aa
TRBJ2-1 | TRBV28 | - | - | TGTGCCAGCAGTTTGTCCCAAGGGGGAGATGAGCAGTTCTTC | CASSLSQGGDEQFF
TRBJ2-1 | TRBV19 | TRBD2 | - | TGTGCTACTGATGGGCTAGCGGGGGGAGATGAGCAGTTCTTC | CATDGLAGGDEQFF
TRBJ2-7 | TRBV30 | - | - | TGTGCCTGGAGCCTGGACAGTTCCGGACATTACGAGCAGTACTTC | CAWSLDSSGHYEQYF
TRBJ2-7 | TRBV28 | TRBD1 | - | TGTGCCAGCAGTTTAAGACAGGGGTCCCACGAGCAGTACTTC | CASSLRQGSHEQYF
TRBJ2-1 | TRBV7-9 | - | - | TGTGCCAGCAGCTTAGCGCCACTAGTGTATGAGCAGTTCTTC | CASSLAPLVYEQFF
TRBJ1-3 | TRBV5-1 | - | - | TGCGCCAGCTCAGAACGCGGATCGACGACTAGCTCTGGAAACACCATATATTTT | CASSERGSTTSSGNTIYF
TRBJ2-1 | TRBV30 | - | - | TGTGCCTGGAGTGTTAGTTTTTCAGGCCACAATGAGCAGTTCTTC | CAWSVSFSGHNEQFF
TRBJ2-3 | TRBV10-3 | TRBD2 | - | TGTGCCATCAACAACCAAGAGGAGGGACTAGTTTCAGATACGCAGTATTTT | CAINNQEEGLVSDTQYF
TRBJ2-6 | TRBV27 | - | once | TGTGCCAGCAGTTTCTGGACAGTTGATTCCTCTGGGGCCAACGTCCTGACTTTC | CASSFWTVDSSGANVLTF
TRBJ2-3 | TRBV7-6 | TRBD2 | - | TGTGCCAGCAGCTTAGAGGCCAGCGGGAGACCAGATACGCAGTATTTT | CASSLEASGRPDTQYF
TRBJ2-7 | TRBV10-3 | - | - | TGTGCCATCAGTGTCGGGGGAAGAAGCTCCTACGAGCAGTACTTC | CAISVGGRSSYEQYF
TRBJ2-6 | TRBV4-1 | - | - | TGCGCCAGCAGCCACGACATTCAAACAGGATCCGGGGCCAACGTCCTGACTTTC | CASSHDIQTGSGANVLTF
TRBJ2-1 | TRBV5-4 | - | - | TGTGCCAGCAGCTCGGAAGGACAAAGCTCCTACAATGAGCAGTTCTTC | CASSSEGQSSYNEQFF
TRBJ1-5 | TRBV30 | TRBD1 | - | TGTGCCTGGAGTGTACGGGACAGGGACAATCAGCCCCAGCATTTT | CAWSVRDRDNQPQHF
TRBJ2-7 | TRBV5-1 | TRBD1 | - | TGCGCCAGCAGCAGAGCGGACAGGGGGCTTGAGCAGTACTTC | CASSRADRGLEQYF
TRBJ1-2 | TRBV6-5 | - | - | TGTGCCAGCAGTTACTCGATCTCGGATGGCTACACCTTC | CASSYSISDGYTF
TRBJ2-1 | TRBV4-1 | - | - | TGCGCCAGCAGCCAAGTGAACCTAGTGGCCTACAATGAGCAGTTCTTC | CASSQVNLVAYNEQFF
TRBJ1-1 | TRBV6-1 | - | - | TGTGCCAGCAGTGTAAGGGGCAAGAACACTGAAGCTTTCTTT | CASSVRGKNTEAFF
TRBJ2-1 | TRBV25-1 | TRBD2 | - | TGTGCCAGTATCCGGGGGGGGAGCTCCTACAATGAGCAGTTCTTC | CASIRGGSSYNEQFF
TRBJ2-7 | TRBV5-1 | TRBD1 | - | TGCGCCAGCAGCAAGACAGGGGCCGCTACCTACGAGCAGTACTTC | CASSKTGAATYEQYF
TRBJ2-4 | TRBV10-2 | - | - | TGCGCCAGCAGTGAGAGAGGGAACATTCAGTACTTC | CASSERGNIQYF
TRBJ2-1 | TRBV28 | TRBD2 | - | TGTGCCAGCAGATTAGCGGGAGGCGACAATGAGCAGTTCTTC | CASRLAGGDNEQFF
TRBJ1-4 | TRBV7-6 | TRBD1 | - | TGTGCCAGCAGTCAATACCAGGGGGCGACTAATGAAAAACTGTTTTTT | CASSQYQGATNEKLFF
TRBJ2-1 | TRBV6-1 | TRBD2 | - | TGTGCCAGCAGTGGTAGGGCGGGAGGAGGCGATGAGCAGTTCTTC | CASSGRAGGGDEQFF
TRBJ2-2 | TRBV18 | TRBD1 | - | TGTGCCAGCTCACCACGGTCCGGGACAGCTAACACCGGGGAGCTGTTTTTT | CASSPRSGTANTGELFF
TRBJ2-4 | TRBV19 | - | once | TGTGCCAGTAGATTTGGTGGGGGCAACCCCAAAAACATTCAGTACTTC | CASRFGGGNPKNIQYF
TRBJ2-3 | TRBV28 | TRBD2 | few | TGTGCCACCCTCCCCGAGTGGGCTAGCGGGGGCCTGGCAGATACGCAGTATTTT | CATLPEWASGGLADTQYF
TRBJ1-6 | TRBV5-1 | - | - | TGCGCCAGCAGCCTGGGGGCAGGTATATCACCCCTCCACTTT | CASSLGAGISPLHF
TRBJ1-5 | TRBV4-1 | - | - | TGCGCCAGCAGCCAAGTCCTACAGGCTCCCACTGTGCATTTT | CASSQVLQAPTVHF
TRBJ2-1 | TRBV19 | TRBD1 | - | TGTGCCAGTACCCCGGACAGGGGACCCTACAATGAGCAGTTCTTC | CASTPDRGPYNEQFF
TRBJ2-1 | TRBV19 | - | - | TGTGCCAGTGTCAGATCGGGAGCGAGGAATGAGCAGTTCTTC | CASVRSGARNEQFF
TRBJ2-3 | TRBV5-1 | TRBD1 | - | TGCGCCAGCAGCTTGCGCTCCGGGACAGATCCCACAGATACGCAGTATTTT | CASSLRSGTDPTDTQYF
TRBJ2-7 | TRBV7-9 | - | - | TGTGCCAGCAGCTTAGTTCGGTCGCCCCACGAGCAGTACTTC | CASSLVRSPHEQYF
TRBJ2-7 | TRBV7-2 | - | - | TGTGCCAGCAGCTTAGGCCGGCTAGCGACCCACTACGAGCAGTACTTC | CASSLGRLATHYEQYF
TRBJ2-1 | TRBV6-4 | TRBD2 | few | TGTGCCAGCAGTGACGGGACTAGCGGAAACAATGAGCAGTTCTTC | CASSDGTSGNNEQFF
TRBJ2-1 | TRBV18 | - | - | TGTGCCAGCTCACCCACACAAACTTCTAGCGCCAATGAGCAGTTCTTC | CASSPTQTSSANEQFF
TRBJ1-2 | TRBV19 | - | - | TGTGCCAGTCAATTGAACTATGGCTACACCTTC | CASQLNYGYTF
TRBJ2-6 | TRBV6-1 | - | once | TGTGCCAGCATCAGCGGGTCTTCTGGGGCCAACGTCCTGACTTTC | CASISGSSGANVLTF
TRBJ1-1 | TRBV18 | - | - | TGTGCCAGCTCACCAACCTACAGCATGAACACTGAAGCTTTCTTT | CASSPTYSMNTEAFF
TRBJ2-7 | TRBV7-9 | - | - | TGTGCCAGCAGCTCCCCCCTATACTACGAGCAGTACTTC | CASSSPLYYEQYF
TRBJ1-5 | TRBV2 | TRBD1 | many | TGTGCCAGCAACTTCCGGGACAGGGCAAATCAGCCCCAGCATTTT | CASNFRDRANQPQHF
TRBJ2-5 | TRBV29-1 | TRBD2 | once | TGCAGCGTTGAGTTTTTTGGGGGAGGGCGAGAGACCCAGTACTTC | CSVEFFGGGRETQYF
TRBJ1-4 | TRBV19 | - | - | TGTGCCAGTACTCAATACAGGGCTTCGGCTAATGAAAAACTGTTTTTT | CASTQYRASANEKLFF